These 28 T cell receptor beta chains were sequenced from one sample in a study of blood T cell repertoires in COVID-19. Using immunoSEQ multiplex PCR, the repertoire was profiled, and TCRdb retains in-frame clones only, with some absent. The sample contains approximately 270,000 clones, about nine tenths of which appear only once. Sequencing used peripheral blood. These TCRs come from a woman aged 30 to 39 with COVID-19, enrolled during active disease.

The count of this clone is one. This chain links TRBV2 with TRBJ2-4, with D possibly being TRBD2 (6 bases). V shed 1 base and J shed 3 bases, with 7 bases lying between them. CDR3 length: 14 residues. Per germline, CDR1 SNHLY and CDR2 FYNNEI. The chain's CDR3 is CASSEEAGKNIQYF. The CDR3, as DNA: TGTGCCAGCAGTGAAGAAGCGGGCAAAAACATTCAGTACTTC. The full variable domain, completed using reference TRBV2 and TRBJ2-4, is EPEVTQTPSHQVTQMGQEVILRCVPISNHLYFYWYRQILGQKVEFLVSFYNNEISEKSEIFDDQFSVERPDGSNFTLKIRSTKLEDSAMYFCASSEEAGKNIQYFGAGTRLSVL.

J is TRBJ1-1 and V is TRBV27; D is ambiguous. CDR3 length equals 13 residues. Trimming took off 2 bases at V and 7 bases at J, with 11 bases between the two ends. CDR1 is MNHEY, CDR2 SMNVEV, per germline (reference sequence). CDR3 DNA sequence: TGTGCCAGCAGTTTAGTGCGGTATGATGAAGCTTTCTTT. Its protein product is CASSLVRYDEAFF.

This clone came up a few times. The rearrangement joins TRBV10-2 to TRBJ1-6; no definite D call. Trimming removed 7 bases at V and 5 bases at J, with 12 bases between. From germline, CDR1 is WSHSY and CDR2 SAAADI. This CDR3 has 14 residues. As DNA, the CDR3 is TGCGCCAGCACTCTAGACGCAGATAATTCACCCCTCCACTTT. Translated: CASTLDADNSPLHF.

This clone was seen a handful of times. The V gene is TRBV2, the J gene TRBJ1-4; the match to TRBD1 covers 10 bases. The CDR3 length is 14 residues. V lost 7 bases and J lost 6; bases outside the gene matches: 5. From germline, CDR1 is SNHLY and CDR2 FYNNEI. The CDR3: CASTRTGGDEKLFF. Written as DNA, the CDR3 is TGTGCCAGCACGCGGACAGGGGGTGATGAAAAACTGTTTTTT.

V gene TRBV7-9 combines with J gene TRBJ1-1; 8 bases agree with TRBD1. CDR3 size: 16 residues. The germline CDR1 and CDR2 sequences are SEHNR and FQNEAQ (reference sequence). Trimming removed 5 bases from V and 1 base from J; junction bases left unmatched: 9. The CDR3 nucleotides are TGTGCCAGCAGCCAGCACGGGACAGGTGGGAACACTGAAGCTTTCTTT. This gives the protein CASSQHGTGGNTEAFF. The entire variable domain, with the rest obtained from reference TRBV7-9 and TRBJ1-1, is as follows: DTGVSQNPRHKITKRGQNVTFRCDPISEHNRLYWYRQTLGQGPEFLTYFQNEAQLEKSRLLSDRFSAERPKGSFSTLEIQRTEQGDSAMYLCASSQHGTGGNTEAFFGQGTRLTVV.

This clone has a count of ten or more. V gene TRBV6-4 combines with J gene TRBJ2-2, with 8 bases aligning to TRBD2. V lost 2 bases, J lost 4 bases, and 6 bases stayed unmatched. Germline loops: CDR1 MRHNA, CDR2 SNTAGT. The CDR3 has 16 residues. This chain's CDR3 is CASSDTPGGATGELFF. The CDR3, as DNA: TGTGCCAGCAGTGACACCCCCGGGGGGGCCACCGGGGAGCTGTTTTTT.

The gene calls are TRBV10-3 and TRBJ2-5; TRBD1 matches 7 bases. Germline V CDR1 and CDR2: ENHRY, SYGVKD. V gave up 0 bases and J gave up 2 bases; unmatched junction bases: 3. CDR3 length equals 15 residues. The CDR3 region is CAISESGGVQETQYF. DNA of the CDR3: TGTGCCATCAGTGAGTCAGGGGGCGTTCAAGAGACCCAGTACTTC.

This rearrangement joins TRBV9 to TRBJ2-1, with TRBD1 identical over 7 bases. V lost 3 bases and J lost 3; bases outside the gene matches: 6. Germline loops: CDR1 SGDLS, CDR2 YYNGEE. CDR3 length equals 15 residues. CDR3 in DNA: TGTGCCAGCAGCGGACGACAGGGAGACTACAATGAGCAGTTCTTC. Amino acids: CASSGRQGDYNEQFF. The variable domain in full, with the rest retrieved from reference TRBV9 and TRBJ2-1, is DSGVTQTPKHLITATGQRVTLRCSPRSGDLSVYWYQQSLDQGLQFLIQYYNGEERAKGNILERFSAQQFPDLHSELNLSSLELGDSALYFCASSGRQGDYNEQFFGPGTRLTVL.

The chain uses TRBV5-8 and TRBJ1-4; D might be TRBD1 (5 bases). Germline V CDR1 and CDR2: SGHTS, YDEGEE. Deletions cut 2 bases from V and 7 bases from J, with 18 bases between. The CDR3 covers 16 residues. As DNA, the CDR3 is TGTGCCAGCAGCTTACGGGTCGGGGGTAAAGGTGAAAAACTGTTTTTT. Translating gives CASSLRVGGKGEKLFF.

The table lists this clone with a few counts. The CDR3 bases are TGTGCCAGCAGCTCGGGTCAGACCACCGGGGAGCTGTTTTTT. Encoded protein: CASSSGQTTGELFF. J is TRBJ2-2 and V is TRBV11-2; D is uncertain. This CDR3 is 14 amino acids long. With 4 bases removed from V and 4 bases from J, the gap between germline ends came to 10 bases. Germline CDR1 SGHAT, CDR2 FQNNGV.

The V and J genes are TRBV2 and TRBJ1-6; TRBD1 agrees at 7 bases. This CDR3 spans 15 amino acids. Trimming removed 2 bases from V and 10 bases from J; junction bases left unmatched: 8. Germline V lookup: CDR1 SNHLY, CDR2 FYNNEI. CDR3 amino acids: CASSEWQGDDSPLHF. The CDR3 DNA is TGTGCCAGCAGTGAATGGCAGGGGGACGACTCACCCCTCCACTTT. Drawing the rest from reference TRBV2 and TRBJ1-6, the complete variable domain is EPEVTQTPSHQVTQMGQEVILRCVPISNHLYFYWYRQILGQKVEFLVSFYNNEISEKSEIFDDQFSVERPDGSNFTLKIRSTKLEDSAMYFCASSEWQGDDSPLHFGNGTRLTVT.

The J gene is TRBJ1-6, the V gene TRBV11-2; D remains ambiguous. The CDR3 covers 13 residues. CDR1 and CDR2 from the germline V gene are SGHAT and FQNNGV. The germline V and J ends were trimmed by 1 base and 8 bases, with 6 bases remaining between them. The CDR3 region has the DNA TGTGCCAGCAGCTTAGGGGAGCATTCACCCCTCCACTTT. Its translation: CASSLGEHSPLHF.

The J gene is TRBJ2-5, the V gene TRBV9, with 9 bases lining up with TRBD2. This CDR3 is 15 amino acids long. Germline assignment: CDR1 SGDLS and CDR2 YYNGEE. Trimming cost V 0 bases and J 5 bases; bases outside gene matches: 5. This chain's CDR3 is CASSVAGGRGETQYF. The CDR3 coding sequence is TGTGCCAGCAGCGTAGCTGGCGGGAGGGGTGAGACCCAGTACTTC.

The chain recombines TRBV11-2 with TRBJ1-1; tentatively, D is TRBD1 (5 bases). Trimming stripped 3 bases from V and 5 bases from J, with 13 bases between. This CDR3 has 14 amino acids. Germline values: CDR1 SGHAT, CDR2 FQNNGV. CDR3 loop: CASSFVRGLTEAFF. The CDR3 nucleotides read TGTGCCAGCAGCTTCGTTAGGGGTTTGACTGAAGCTTTCTTT.

Regarding this clone: This sample includes further DNA sequences coding for the same CDR3. The CDR3 loop is CASSPPGQSTEAFF. The CDR3, as DNA: TGTGCCAGCTCACCGCCGGGACAGAGCACTGAAGCTTTCTTT. The rearrangement links TRBV18 to TRBJ1-1, with TRBD1 matching 7 bases. CDR1 is KGHSH, CDR2 LQKENI, per germline. With V trimmed by 3 bases and J by 4 bases, 5 bases remained unmatched. This CDR3 has 14 residues.

The chain links TRBV28 to TRBJ1-3, with D hard to call. The V gene lost 3 bases and the J gene lost 2 bases, with 20 bases spanning the gap. This CDR3 comprises 18 residues. Per germline, CDR1 MDHEN and CDR2 SYDVKM. CDR3 coding DNA: TGTGCCAGCAGTTTCAAAGAGGGTTTCTTCCTAACTGGAAACACCATATATTTT. Translated: CASSFKEGFFLTGNTIYF.

This clone has more than one count but fewer than ten. The rearrangement uses TRBV10-3 and TRBJ1-6, with TRBD1 identical over 7 bases. The CDR3 consists of 14 residues. In germline, CDR1 is ENHRY, CDR2 SYGVKD. Trimming at V came to 3 bases and at J to 10 bases, leaving 6 bases not matched to a gene. The CDR3 protein is CAISDTGEESPLHF. The CDR3 bases are TGTGCCATCAGTGATACAGGGGAGGAATCACCCCTCCACTTT.

The chain carries TRBV5-1 and TRBJ2-4, with D perhaps TRBD2 (6 bases). Germline V gene data show CDR1 as SGHRS and CDR2 as YFSETQ. The CDR3 contains 13 residues. The V and J ends lost 4 bases and 14 bases respectively, with 19 bases between them. The CDR3 DNA is TGCGCCAGCAGCCCGGAGGTGGGGGGAACCAAGTACTTC. It translates to CASSPEVGGTKYF.

This rearrangement joins TRBV4-1 to TRBJ2-5; TRBD2 aligns across 13 bases. The CDR3 is made up of 20 amino acids. Germline CDR1 MGHRA, CDR2 YSYEKL. Trimming cost V 5 bases and J 1 base; bases outside gene matches: 16. CDR3 bases: TGCGCCAGCAGCTCCCGGACAGGGAGACTAGCGGGAGGCCTCCAAGAGACCCAGTACTTC. Its translation is CASSSRTGRLAGGLQETQYF.

Remarks on this clone: One junction end does not reproduce the germline sequence, and a read error may be involved. The chain is built from TRBV4-3 and TRBJ2-2, with TRBD2 identical over 9 bases. The CDR3 consists of 15 residues. Germline lookup yields CDR1 LGHNA and CDR2 YSLEER. CDR3 amino acids: CASRQAGGNTGELFF. CDR3 DNA sequence: TGCGCCAGCAGACAAGCGGGGGGGAACACCGGGGAGCTGTTTTTT.

This clone was detected only once. V is TRBV28 and J is TRBJ1-1; D is unresolved. Germline CDR1 MDHEN, CDR2 SYDVKM. CDR3 length equals 11 residues. V was clipped by 3 bases and J by 6 bases, with 5 bases between them. The CDR3 bases are TGTGCCAGCAGTTTGGCGGCTGAAGCTTTCTTT. It encodes CASSLAAEAFF.

V usage is TRBV6-5 and J usage is TRBJ2-3; TRBD2 matches 11 bases. The CDR3 has 16 amino acids. The V gene end was trimmed by 2 bases and the J gene end by 5 bases; junction bases not matched to a gene: 6. Per germline, CDR1 MNHEY and CDR2 SVGAGI. CDR3 DNA sequence: TGTGCCAGCAGTTACAGTAGCGGGGGGGCCCAAGATACGCAGTATTTT. The encoded protein is CASSYSSGGAQDTQYF.

This chain joins TRBV13 and TRBJ2-1; D gene uncertain. This CDR3 comprises 11 residues. Germline V gene data show CDR1 as PRHDT and CDR2 as FYEKMQ (reference sequence). Trimming took 0 bases from V and 11 from J, leaving 5 bases between them. This CDR3 reads CASSLGGQQFF. CDR3 coding DNA: TGTGCCAGCAGCTTAGGGGGCCAGCAGTTCTTC.

This clone was seen a handful of times. This CDR3 is also generated by other DNA sequences in the sample. The V gene is TRBV27, the J gene TRBJ2-7, with 10 bases aligning to TRBD2. CDR1 MNHEY and CDR2 SMNVEV come from the germline V gene (reference sequence). The CDR3 spans 15 residues. V lost 6 bases, J lost 7 bases, and 12 bases stayed unmatched. The CDR3 DNA reads TGTGCCAGCAGCCCGGGTCTAGCGGGAGTGGGTGAGCAGTACGTC. This translates into CASSPGLAGVGEQYV.

V is TRBV3-1 (or the pseudogene TRBV3-2) and J is TRBJ1-2, with D possibly being TRBD1 (5 bases). With 0 bases removed from V and 4 bases from J, the gap between germline ends came to 9 bases. CDR1 LGHDT and CDR2 YNNKEL come from the germline V gene (reference sequence). This CDR3 comprises 14 residues. CDR3 DNA: TGTGCCAGCAGCCAAGATACAGGCTTCTATGGCTACACCTTC. Translation: CASSQDTGFYGYTF.

CDR3 amino acids: CASSELGTENTEAFF. DNA for the CDR3: TGTGCCAGCAGTGAACTTGGGACAGAGAACACTGAAGCTTTCTTT. The rearrangement uses TRBV6-1 and TRBJ1-1, with TRBD1 matching 7 bases. V trimming: 2 bases; J trimming: 1 base; junction bases outside the gene matches: 4. Germline V gene data show CDR1 as MNHNS and CDR2 as SASEGT. The CDR3 totals 15 residues.

This chain connects TRBV28 to TRBJ2-7; D possibly corresponds to TRBD2 (5 bases). V dropped 6 bases and J dropped 7 bases, with 10 bases sitting between them. The CDR3 totals 11 residues. The V gene's germline CDR1 is MDHEN and CDR2 SYDVKM. The DNA for the CDR3 is TGTGCCAGCAGGCGGGCCGGGGAGCAGTACTTC. Protein product: CASRRAGEQYF.

The V gene is TRBV5-1, the J gene TRBJ1-1; TRBD1 aligns across 7 bases. The CDR3 is 16 residues long. The J segment lost 1 base and the V segment lost 0 bases, leaving 6 bases of the junction unmatched. Per the germline V gene, CDR1 is SGHRS and CDR2 is YFSETQ. CDR3 DNA sequence: TGCGCCAGCAGCTTGGCGACAGGGTCTCCGAACACTGAAGCTTTCTTT. This codes for CASSLATGSPNTEAFF. Filled out from reference TRBV5-1 and TRBJ1-1, the complete variable domain reads KAGVTQTPRYLIKTRGQQVTLSCSPISGHRSVSWYQQTPGQGLQFLFEYFSETQRNKGNFPGRFSGRQFSNSRSEMNVSTLELGDSALYLCASSLATGSPNTEAFFGQGTRLTVV.